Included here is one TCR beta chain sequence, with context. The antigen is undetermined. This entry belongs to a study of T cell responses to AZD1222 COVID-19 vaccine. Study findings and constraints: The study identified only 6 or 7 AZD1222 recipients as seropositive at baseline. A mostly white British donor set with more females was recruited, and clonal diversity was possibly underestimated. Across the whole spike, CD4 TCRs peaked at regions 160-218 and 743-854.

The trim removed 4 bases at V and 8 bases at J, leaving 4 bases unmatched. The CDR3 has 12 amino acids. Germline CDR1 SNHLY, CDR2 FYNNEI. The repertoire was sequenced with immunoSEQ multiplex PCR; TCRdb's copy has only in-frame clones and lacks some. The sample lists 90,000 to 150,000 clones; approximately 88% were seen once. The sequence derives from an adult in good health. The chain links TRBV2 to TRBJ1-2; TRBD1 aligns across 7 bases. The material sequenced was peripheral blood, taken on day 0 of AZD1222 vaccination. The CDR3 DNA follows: TGTGCCAGCAGTGCCTGGACAGGCGGCTACACCTTC. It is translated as CASSAWTGGYTF.